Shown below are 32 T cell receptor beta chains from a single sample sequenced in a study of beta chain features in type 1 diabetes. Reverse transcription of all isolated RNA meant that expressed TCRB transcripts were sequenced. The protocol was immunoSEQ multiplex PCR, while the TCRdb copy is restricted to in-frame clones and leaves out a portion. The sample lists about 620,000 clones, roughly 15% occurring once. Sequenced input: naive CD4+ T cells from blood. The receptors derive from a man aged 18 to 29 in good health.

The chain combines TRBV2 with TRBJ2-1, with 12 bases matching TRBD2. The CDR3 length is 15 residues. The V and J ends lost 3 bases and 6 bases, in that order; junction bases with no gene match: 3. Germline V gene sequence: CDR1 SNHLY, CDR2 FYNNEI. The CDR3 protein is CASSDLAGGINEQFF. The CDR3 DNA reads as TGTGCCAGCAGTGACCTAGCGGGGGGGATCAATGAGCAGTTCTTC. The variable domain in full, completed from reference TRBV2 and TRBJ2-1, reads EPEVTQTPSHQVTQMGQEVILRCVPISNHLYFYWYRQILGQKVEFLVSFYNNEISEKSEIFDDQFSVERPDGSNFTLKIRSTKLEDSAMYFCASSDLAGGINEQFFGPGTRLTVL.

CDR3 DNA: TGTGCCTGGAAAGTTTCTGGGGGAGAGATCGCTAATGAAAAACTGTTTTTT. It codes for CAWKVSGGEIANEKLFF. The chain recombines TRBV30 with TRBJ1-4, with D tentatively TRBD1 (5 bases). CDR1 and CDR2 from the germline V gene are GTSNPN and SVGIG (reference sequence). Trimming took off 4 bases at V and 3 bases at J, with 21 bases between the two ends. This CDR3 has 17 amino acids.

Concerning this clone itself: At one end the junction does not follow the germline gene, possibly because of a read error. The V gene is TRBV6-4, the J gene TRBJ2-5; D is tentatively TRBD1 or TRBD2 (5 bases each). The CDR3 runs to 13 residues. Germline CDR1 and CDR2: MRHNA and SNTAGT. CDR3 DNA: TGTGCCAGCAGTGTGGGGACCTCCTCTCTGCTACACTTC. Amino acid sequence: CASSVGTSSLLHF.

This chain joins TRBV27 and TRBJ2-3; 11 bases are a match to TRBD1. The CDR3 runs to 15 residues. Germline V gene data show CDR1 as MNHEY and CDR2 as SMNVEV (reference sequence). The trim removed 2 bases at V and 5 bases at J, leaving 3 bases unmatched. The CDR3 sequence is CASSLKDRGRDTQYF. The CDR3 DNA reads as TGTGCCAGCAGTTTAAAGGACAGGGGGCGAGATACGCAGTATTTT.

CDR3 nucleotides: TGTGCCAGCAGCTTAGCGACAGGACAGGGTACTTCACCCCTCCACTTT. Its protein is CASSLATGQGTSPLHF. V gene TRBV7-9 combines with J gene TRBJ1-6, with TRBD1 matching over 8 bases. Germline V CDR1 and CDR2: SEHNR, FQNEAQ (reference sequence). V lost 0 bases and J lost 9; bases outside the gene matches: 7. The CDR3 is 16 residues long.

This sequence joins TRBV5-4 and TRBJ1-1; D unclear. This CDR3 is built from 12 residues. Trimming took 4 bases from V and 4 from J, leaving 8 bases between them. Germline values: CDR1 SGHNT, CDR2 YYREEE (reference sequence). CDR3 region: CASSGTATEAFF. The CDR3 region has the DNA TGTGCCAGCAGCGGAACAGCCACTGAAGCTTTCTTT.

Here the CDR3 DNA reads TGTGCCAGCAGTTCGCTCATCCAGAACTATGGCTACACCTTC. It encodes CASSSLIQNYGYTF. V and J are TRBV7-6 and TRBJ1-2; D remains ambiguous. The CDR3 length is 14 residues. V dropped 6 bases and J dropped 2 bases, with 13 bases sitting between them. Germline values: CDR1 SGHVS, CDR2 FNYEAQ.

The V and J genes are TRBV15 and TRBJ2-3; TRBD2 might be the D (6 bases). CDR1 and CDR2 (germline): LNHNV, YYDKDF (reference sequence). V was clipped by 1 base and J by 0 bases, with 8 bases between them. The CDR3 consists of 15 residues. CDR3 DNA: TGTGCCACCAGCAGAGGAGGGACTAGCACAGATACGCAGTATTTT. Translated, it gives CATSRGGTSTDTQYF.

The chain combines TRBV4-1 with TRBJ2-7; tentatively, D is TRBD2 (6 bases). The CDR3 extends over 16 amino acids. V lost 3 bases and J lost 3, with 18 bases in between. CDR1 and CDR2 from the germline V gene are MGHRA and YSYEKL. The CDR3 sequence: CASSQGMARGGYEQYF. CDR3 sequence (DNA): TGCGCCAGCAGCCAGGGGATGGCGCGGGGAGGCTACGAGCAGTACTTC.

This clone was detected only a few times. As DNA, the CDR3 is TGTGCCAGCAGCTTGGGGGGACTCGACTACGAGCAGTACTTC. Residues: CASSLGGLDYEQYF. The V gene is TRBV7-9, the J gene TRBJ2-7, with D possibly matching TRBD2 (6 bases). Trimming shortened V by 3 bases and J by 3 bases, and 12 bases separated the two germline ends. CDR3 size: 14 residues. Per the germline V gene, CDR1 is SEHNR and CDR2 is FQNEAQ (reference sequence).

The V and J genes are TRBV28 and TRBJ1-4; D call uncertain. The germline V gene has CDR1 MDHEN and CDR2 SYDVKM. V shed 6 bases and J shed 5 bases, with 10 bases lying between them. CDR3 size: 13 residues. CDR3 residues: CASRMLQNEKLFF. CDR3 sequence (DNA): TGTGCCAGCAGGATGCTCCAGAATGAAAAACTGTTTTTT. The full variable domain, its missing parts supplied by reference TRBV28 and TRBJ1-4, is DVKVTQSSRYLVKRTGEKVFLECVQDMDHENMFWYRQDPGLGLRLIYFSYDVKMKEKGDIPEGYSVSREKKERFSLILESASTNQTSMYLCASRMLQNEKLFFGSGTQLSVL.

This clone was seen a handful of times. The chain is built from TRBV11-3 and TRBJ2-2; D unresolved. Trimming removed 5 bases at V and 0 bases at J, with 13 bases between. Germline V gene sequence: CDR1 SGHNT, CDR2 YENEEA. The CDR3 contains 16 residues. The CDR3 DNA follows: TGTGCCAGCAGCCCCCGTCCCGGCACGAACACCGGGGAGCTGTTTTTT. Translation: CASSPRPGTNTGELFF.

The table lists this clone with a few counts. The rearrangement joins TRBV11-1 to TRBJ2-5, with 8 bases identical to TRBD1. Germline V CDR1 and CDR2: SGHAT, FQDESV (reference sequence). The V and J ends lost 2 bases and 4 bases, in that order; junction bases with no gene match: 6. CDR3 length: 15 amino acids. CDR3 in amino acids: CASSLFRTGRETQYF. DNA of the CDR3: TGTGCCAGCAGCTTATTCCGGACAGGGAGAGAGACCCAGTACTTC.

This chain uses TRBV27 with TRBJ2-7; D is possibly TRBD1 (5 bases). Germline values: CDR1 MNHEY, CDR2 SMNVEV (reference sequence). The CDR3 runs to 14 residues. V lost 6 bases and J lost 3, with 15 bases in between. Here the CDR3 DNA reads TGTGCCAGCAGGGGAACAGGTAGGGGCTACGAGCAGTACTTC. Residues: CASRGTGRGYEQYF.

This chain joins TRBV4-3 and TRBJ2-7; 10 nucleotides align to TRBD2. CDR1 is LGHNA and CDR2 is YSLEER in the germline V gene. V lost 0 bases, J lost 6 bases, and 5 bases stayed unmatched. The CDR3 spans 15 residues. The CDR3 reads CASSQESSGRGEQYF. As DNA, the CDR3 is TGCGCCAGCAGCCAAGAGTCTAGCGGGAGAGGCGAGCAGTACTTC.

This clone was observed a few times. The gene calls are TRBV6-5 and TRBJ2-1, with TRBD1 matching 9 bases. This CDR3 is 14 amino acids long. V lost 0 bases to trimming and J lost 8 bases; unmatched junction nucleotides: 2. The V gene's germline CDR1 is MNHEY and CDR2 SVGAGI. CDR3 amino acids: CASSYSRDRDEQFF. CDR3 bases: TGTGCCAGCAGTTACTCGAGGGACAGGGATGAGCAGTTCTTC.

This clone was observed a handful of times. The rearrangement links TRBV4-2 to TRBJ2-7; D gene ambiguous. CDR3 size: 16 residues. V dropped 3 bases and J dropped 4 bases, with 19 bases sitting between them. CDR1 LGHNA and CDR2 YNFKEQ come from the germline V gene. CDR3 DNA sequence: TGTGCCAGCAGCCAGCCGTTTGGCGGCCAGAGGTACGAGCAGTACTTC. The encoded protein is CASSQPFGGQRYEQYF.

CDR3 loop: CASSADRRTMNTEAFF. The CDR3, as DNA: TGTGCCAGCTCAGCGGACAGGCGGACCATGAACACTGAAGCTTTCTTT. The V gene is TRBV18, the J gene TRBJ1-1; 7 bases line up with TRBD1. With 5 bases clipped from V and 0 bases from J, the junction kept 9 bases outside the gene matches. This CDR3 spans 16 amino acids. CDR1 and CDR2 from the germline V gene are KGHSH and LQKENI.

Here the CDR3 DNA reads TGTGCCAGCAGCTGGAGGACCTACGAGCAGTACTTC. This gives the protein CASSWRTYEQYF. This chain uses TRBV7-2 with TRBJ2-7; a weak D match, TRBD2 (5 bases). The CDR3 contains 12 residues. Trimming took 4 bases from V and 2 from J, leaving 6 bases between them. The germline gives CDR1 SGHTA, CDR2 FQGNSA.

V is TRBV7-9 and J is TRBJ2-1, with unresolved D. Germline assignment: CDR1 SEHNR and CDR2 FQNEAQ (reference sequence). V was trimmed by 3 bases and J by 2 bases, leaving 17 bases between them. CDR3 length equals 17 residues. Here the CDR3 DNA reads TGTGCCAGCAGCTTGCTACGGTCCTGGGGAACCTACAATGAGCAGTTCTTC. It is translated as CASSLLRSWGTYNEQFF.

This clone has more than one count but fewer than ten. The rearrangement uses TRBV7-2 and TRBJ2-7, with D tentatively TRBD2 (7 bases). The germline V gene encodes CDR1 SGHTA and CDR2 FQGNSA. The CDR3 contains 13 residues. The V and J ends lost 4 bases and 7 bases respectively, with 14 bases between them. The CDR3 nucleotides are TGTGCCAGCAGCTGGTCGGGGGGCAGGGAGCAGTACTTC. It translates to CASSWSGGREQYF.

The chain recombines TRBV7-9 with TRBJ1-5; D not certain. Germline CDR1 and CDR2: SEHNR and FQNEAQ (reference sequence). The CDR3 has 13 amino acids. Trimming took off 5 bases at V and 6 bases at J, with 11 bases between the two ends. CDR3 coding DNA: TGTGCCAGCAGCCCGGCCCTGGGTCAGCCCCAGCATTTT. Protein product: CASSPALGQPQHF.

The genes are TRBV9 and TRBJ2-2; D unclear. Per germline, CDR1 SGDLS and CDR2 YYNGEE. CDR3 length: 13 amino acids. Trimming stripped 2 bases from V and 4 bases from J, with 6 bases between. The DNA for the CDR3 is TGTGCCAGCAGCGTTCTCATCACCGGGGAGCTGTTTTTT. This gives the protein CASSVLITGELFF.

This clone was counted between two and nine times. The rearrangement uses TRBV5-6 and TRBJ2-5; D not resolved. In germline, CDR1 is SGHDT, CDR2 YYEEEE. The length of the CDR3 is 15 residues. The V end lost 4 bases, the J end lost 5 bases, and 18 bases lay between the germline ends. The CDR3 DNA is TGTGCCAGCAGCCTCCGCATTCACTACGTGGAGACCCAGTACTTC. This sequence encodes CASSLRIHYVETQYF.

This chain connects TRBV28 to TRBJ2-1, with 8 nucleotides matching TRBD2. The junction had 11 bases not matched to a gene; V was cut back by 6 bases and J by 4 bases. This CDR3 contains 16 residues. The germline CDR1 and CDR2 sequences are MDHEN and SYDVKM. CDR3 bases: TGTGCCAGCAGCACCCCGAAGCGGGGGACATACAATGAGCAGTTCTTC. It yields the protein CASSTPKRGTYNEQFF.

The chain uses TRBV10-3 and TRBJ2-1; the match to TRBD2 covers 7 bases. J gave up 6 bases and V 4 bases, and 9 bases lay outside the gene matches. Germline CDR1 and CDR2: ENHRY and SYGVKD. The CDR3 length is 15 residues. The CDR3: CAISGLGGTTNEQFF. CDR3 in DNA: TGTGCCATCAGTGGTCTGGGGGGGACTACCAATGAGCAGTTCTTC.

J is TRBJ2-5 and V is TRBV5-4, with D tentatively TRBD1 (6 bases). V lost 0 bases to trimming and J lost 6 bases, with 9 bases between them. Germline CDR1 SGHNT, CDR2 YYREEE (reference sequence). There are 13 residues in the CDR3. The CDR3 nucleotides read TGTGCCAGCAGCTTGGACAGGGCGAAGACCCAGTACTTC. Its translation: CASSLDRAKTQYF. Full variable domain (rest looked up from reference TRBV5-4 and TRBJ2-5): ETGVTQSPTHLIKTRGQQVTLRCSSQSGHNTVSWYQQALGQGPQFIFQYYREEENGRGNFPPRFSGLQFPNYSSELNVNALELDDSALYLCASSLDRAKTQYFGPGTRLLVL.

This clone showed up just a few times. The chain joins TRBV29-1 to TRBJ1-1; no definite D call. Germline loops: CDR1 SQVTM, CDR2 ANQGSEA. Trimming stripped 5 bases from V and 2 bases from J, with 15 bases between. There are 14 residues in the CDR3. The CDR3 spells CSVPGRTTNTEAFF. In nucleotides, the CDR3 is TGCAGCGTTCCAGGACGGACCACCAACACTGAAGCTTTCTTT.

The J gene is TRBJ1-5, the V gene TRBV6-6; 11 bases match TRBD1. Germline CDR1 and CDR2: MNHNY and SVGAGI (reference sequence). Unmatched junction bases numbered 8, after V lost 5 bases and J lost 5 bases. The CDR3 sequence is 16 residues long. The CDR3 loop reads CASSPHGTGGDQPQHF. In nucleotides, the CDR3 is TGTGCCAGCAGTCCTCACGGGACAGGGGGGGATCAGCCCCAGCATTTT.

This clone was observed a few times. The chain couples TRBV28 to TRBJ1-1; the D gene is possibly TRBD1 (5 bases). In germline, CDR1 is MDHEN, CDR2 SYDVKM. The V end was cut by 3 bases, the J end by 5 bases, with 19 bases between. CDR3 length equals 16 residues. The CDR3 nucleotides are TGTGCCAGCAGTTTCGGTTGGAGGCCAGGGAATACTGAAGCTTTCTTT. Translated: CASSFGWRPGNTEAFF.

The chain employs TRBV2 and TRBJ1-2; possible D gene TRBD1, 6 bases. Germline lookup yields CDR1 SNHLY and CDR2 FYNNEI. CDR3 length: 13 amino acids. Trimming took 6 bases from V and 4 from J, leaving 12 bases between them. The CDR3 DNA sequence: TGTGCCAGCAGGAGGGGGGGAGCCTATGGCTACACCTTC. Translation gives CASRRGGAYGYTF.

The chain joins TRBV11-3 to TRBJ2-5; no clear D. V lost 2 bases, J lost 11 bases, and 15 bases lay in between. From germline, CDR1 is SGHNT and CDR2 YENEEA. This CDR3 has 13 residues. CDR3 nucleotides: TGTGCCAGCAGCTTAACGTACGCCGAACTACAGTACTTC. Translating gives CASSLTYAELQYF.